This paragraph reports one TCR beta chain. Its antigen is currently not known. The record has no base qualities; no much larger clone is one base away. The data derive from a study of CD8+CD57+ T cells in acquired aplastic anemia (dated by TCRdb to between 2018 and 2020). About the study as a whole: On average, sorted CD4+ and CD8+ cells yielded 3.2 ug of extracted DNA, with a range of 0.2 to 27.4 ug. CD8+CD57+ expansion was defined as frequency above the mean frequency observed in healthy subjects.

What the research found in general, with its limitations: Patients and healthy controls showed no significant difference in CD8+ Simpson's diversity (P=0.060). Nearly 30 CD8+ CDR3 sequences were found in both patients and controls but appeared to be highly expressed in patients and within the immunodominant clones of the patients.

Patients chosen for sequencing had shown expansion of CD8+CD57+ cells by flow cytometry. Every patient had a diagnosis of severe acquired aplastic anemia based on International Study of Aplastic Anemia and Agranulocytosis and Camitta criteria. No therapy had been received by the patients at the time of blood sampling. In this study, sorted CD4+ and CD8+ T cells from the blood of healthy subjects and of severe aplastic anemia patients had their TCR repertoires deep-sequenced. In the USA, patient enrollment took place under clinicaltrials.gov protocols 00001620, 01623167, 00001397, 00071045, 00081523 and 00961064. Ficoll-Paque density gradient centrifugation was used to isolate peripheral blood mononuclear cells. Before DNA was extracted, CD4+ and CD8+ T cells were sorted using either FACS or magnetic beads. At the junction V is shortened by 5 bases and J by 0 bases; bases outside the gene matches: 5. From its cysteine to its phenylalanine, the CDR3 spans 15 amino acids. Only the CDR3 part of the read is kept: 45 bases, read in frame from the first base. According to the germline V gene, CDR1 reads SGHTA and CDR2 reads FQGTGA.

Genomic DNA was used as template for profiling of TCR beta VDJ combinations and CDR3 sequences. TCR repertoire sequencing was run on an Illumina HiSeq 2000. Per the original workflow: Repertoire assessment relied on Simpson's diversity index, CDR3 size and DJ length profiles, and TRBV/TRBJ rearrangement plots. Whichever DNA sequence was most abundant in the deep sequencing data was defined as the immunodominant clone. CDR3 amino acid sequences were checked for sharing between subjects and were compared against published repertoires and the VDJdb database. The public reads were reprocessed in TCRdb via fastp at Q25 and MiXCR, keeping in-frame beta chains. Rows matching on CDR3 protein sequence are summarized as one entry with the most common DNA and genes. The V and J calls come from TCRdb's annotation, not from the publication. A total of some 150,000 distinct CDR3 sequences appear in this sample, 71% of them only once. Around 45% of the sample is taken by the ten largest.

The sequencing sample was made of sorted CD4+, CD8+, or CD8+CD57+ T cells (not recorded which) from PBMCs. The clonotype originates from a human donor with aplastic anemia. This receptor chain uses TRBV7-3 and TRBJ2-3, and 7 bases in between align with TRBD2. The CDR3 sequence is CASSKTSVSTDTQYF. The sequenced DNA: TGTGCCAGCAGCAAAACTAGCGTAAGCACAGATACGCAGTATTTT.